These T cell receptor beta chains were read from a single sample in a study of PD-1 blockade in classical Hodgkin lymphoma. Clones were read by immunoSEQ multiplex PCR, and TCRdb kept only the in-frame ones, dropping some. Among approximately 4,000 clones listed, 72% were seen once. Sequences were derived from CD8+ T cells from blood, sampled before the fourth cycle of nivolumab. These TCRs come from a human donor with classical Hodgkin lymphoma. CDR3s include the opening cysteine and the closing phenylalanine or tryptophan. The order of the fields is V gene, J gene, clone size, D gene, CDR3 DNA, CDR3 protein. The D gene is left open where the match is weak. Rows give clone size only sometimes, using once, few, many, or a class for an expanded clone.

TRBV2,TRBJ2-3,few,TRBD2,TGTGCCAGCAGCCTTAGGGGACTAGCTAGGAGCACAGATACGCAGTATTTT,CASSLRGLARSTDTQYF
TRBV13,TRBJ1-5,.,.,TGTGCCAGCAGCTTAGGAGGGGAAGTTAGCAATCAGCCCCAGCATTTT,CASSLGGEVSNQPQHF
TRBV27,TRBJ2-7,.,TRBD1,TGTGCCAGCAGTTTGTATTCGGCAGGGGGCTCCTACGAGCAGTACTTC,CASSLYSAGGSYEQYF
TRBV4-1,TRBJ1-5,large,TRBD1,TGCGCCAGCAGCCAAGATACGGGGGACAGGGGGATTCCCCAGCATTTT,CASSQDTGDRGIPQHF
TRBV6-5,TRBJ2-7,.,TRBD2,TGTGCCAGCAGTTACCTTAGCGGGGGCTACCACGAGCAGTACTTC,CASSYLSGGYHEQYF
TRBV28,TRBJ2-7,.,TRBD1,TGTGCCAGCAGACAACGGACAGGGGTCACCTACGAGCAGTACTTC,CASRQRTGVTYEQYF
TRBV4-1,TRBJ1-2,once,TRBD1,TGCGCCAGCAGCCAACCCGGGACAGGCAACTATGGCTACACCTTC,CASSQPGTGNYGYTF
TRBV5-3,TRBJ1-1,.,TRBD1,TGTGCCAGAAGCATTTTGGACAGGGAAGCTTTCTTT,CARSILDREAFF
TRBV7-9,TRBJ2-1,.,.,TGTGCCAGCAGCTTAGCGGGCACTTACAATGAGCAGTTCTTC,CASSLAGTYNEQFF
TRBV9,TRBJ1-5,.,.,TGTGCCAGCAGCGGTGGTGCCCCACATCAGCCCCAGCATTTT,CASSGGAPHQPQHF
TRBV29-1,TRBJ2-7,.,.,TGCAGCGTTGAAGACCCGGACAGCTACGAGCAGTACTTC,CSVEDPDSYEQYF
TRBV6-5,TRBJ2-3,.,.,TGTGCCAGCAGTTACTCCGGGGGCGGAGATACGCAGTATTTT,CASSYSGGGDTQYF
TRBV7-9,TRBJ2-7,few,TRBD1,TGCGCCAGCAGCCAGCAGAGGACAGGCACCTACGAGCAGTACTTC,CASSQQRTGTYEQYF
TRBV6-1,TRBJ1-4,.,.,TGTGCCAGCAGCCCCTTAGTGGGGGGGCGGGAAAAACTGTTTTTT,CASSPLVGGREKLFF
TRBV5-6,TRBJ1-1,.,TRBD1,TGTGCCAGCACCATGGGACAGGGAGGTGGACCTGAAGCTTTCTTT,CASTMGQGGGPEAFF
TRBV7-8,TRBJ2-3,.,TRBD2,TGTGCCAGCAGCTTACGACTAGCGGGGCTTCAAGATACGCAGTATTTT,CASSLRLAGLQDTQYF
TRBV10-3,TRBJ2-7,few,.,TGTGCCATCAGTGATCGGCAGACCTACGAGCAGTACTTC,CAISDRQTYEQYF
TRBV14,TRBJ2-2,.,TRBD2,TGTGCCAGCAGCCAAGATGGAGGGAGGGACACCGGGGAGCTGTTTTTT,CASSQDGGRDTGELFF
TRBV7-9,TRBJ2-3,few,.,TGTGCCAGCAGCTTAGCAGGTTGGGCAGCTAGCACAGATACGCAGTATTTT,CASSLAGWAASTDTQYF
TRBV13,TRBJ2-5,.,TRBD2,TGTGCCAGCAGCTTAGCGGATAGCGGGGGACAAGAGACCCAGTACTTC,CASSLADSGGQETQYF
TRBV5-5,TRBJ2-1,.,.,TGTGCCAGCAGCTTGTACTGGGATGAGCAGTTCTTC,CASSLYWDEQFF
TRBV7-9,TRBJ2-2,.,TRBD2,TGTGCCAGCAGCTTCGGACTAGCGTTAGGGGAGCTGTTTTTT,CASSFGLALGELFF
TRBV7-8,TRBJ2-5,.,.,TGTGCCAGCAGCTTAGCCGCTCGGGGAGGAGAGACCCAGTACTTC,CASSLAARGGETQYF
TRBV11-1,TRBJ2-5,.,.,TGTGCCAGCAGCTTAGTGAGGACCCAGTACTTC,CASSLVRTQYF
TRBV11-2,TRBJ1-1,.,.,TGTGCCAGCAGCATTCGGACGGTGAACACTGAAGCTTTCTTT,CASSIRTVNTEAFF
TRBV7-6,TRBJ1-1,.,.,TGTGCCAGCAGCTGGACGAGCACTGAAGCTTTCTTT,CASSWTSTEAFF
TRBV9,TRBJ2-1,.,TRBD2,TGTGCCAGCAGCGGCCTAGCGGGGGGTGCCTCCTACAATGAGCAGTTCTTC,CASSGLAGGASYNEQFF
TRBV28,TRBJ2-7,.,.,TGTGCCAGCAGTTTATTGACTGGGCCTGGGGGTTACGAGCAGTACTTC,CASSLLTGPGGYEQYF
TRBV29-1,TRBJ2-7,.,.,TGCAGCGTGGAGCGGGGGACAGGGCGGAAGGAGCAGTACTTC,CSVERGTGRKEQYF
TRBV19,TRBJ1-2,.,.,TGTGCCAGTAGTATATTTGACGCAGGGGAACTGAACTATGGCTACACCTTC,CASSIFDAGELNYGYTF
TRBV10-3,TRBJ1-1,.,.,TGTGCCACCCCACCCGGGCCATACACTGAAGCTTTCTTT,CATPPGPYTEAFF
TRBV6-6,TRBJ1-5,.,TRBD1,TGTGCCAGCAGCCGGACAGGGGATCAGCCCCAGCATTTT,CASSRTGDQPQHF
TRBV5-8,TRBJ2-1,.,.,TGTGCCAGCAGCTCGCGCCGTAGGGGCGAAGCTGAGCAGTTCTTC,CASSSRRRGEAEQFF
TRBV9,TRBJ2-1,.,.,TGTGCCAGCACCCAAGGGTGGGGCTCCTACAATGAGCAGTTCTTC,CASTQGWGSYNEQFF
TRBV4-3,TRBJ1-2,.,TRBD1,TGCGCCAGCAGCCGGCGACAGGGACTTTATGGCTACACCTTC,CASSRRQGLYGYTF
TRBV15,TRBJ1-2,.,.,TGTGCCACCAGCAGAGTGGGGGGCTCGAAAGGCTACACCTTC,CATSRVGGSKGYTF
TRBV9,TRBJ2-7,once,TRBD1,TGTGCCAGCAGCGTAGGGACAGGGTACTCATCCGAGCAGTACTTC,CASSVGTGYSSEQYF
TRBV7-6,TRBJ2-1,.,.,TGTGCCAGCAGCTACAGGGACACCTTCAATGAGCAGTTCTTC,CASSYRDTFNEQFF
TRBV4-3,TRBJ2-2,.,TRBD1,TGCGCCAGCAGCCAAAACAGGGGACGCACCGGGGAGCTGTTTTTT,CASSQNRGRTGELFF
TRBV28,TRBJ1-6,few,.,TGTGCCAGCAGGGTAGATAATTCACCCCTCCACTTT,CASRVDNSPLHF
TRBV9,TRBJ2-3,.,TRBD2,TGTGCCAGCAGCGCGGGGGGACTACCTACAGATACGCAGTATTTT,CASSAGGLPTDTQYF
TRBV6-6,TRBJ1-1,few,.,TGTGCCAGCAGGGGTCTTAGTGGGAACACTGAAGCTTTCTTT,CASRGLSGNTEAFF
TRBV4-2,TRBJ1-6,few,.,TGTGCCAGCAGCCAAGATTTTTTGAGGACGGCCCTCCACTTT,CASSQDFLRTALHF
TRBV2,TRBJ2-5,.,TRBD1,TGTGCCAGCAGTGATGGGACAGGGGGCTATGAGACCCAGTACTTC,CASSDGTGGYETQYF
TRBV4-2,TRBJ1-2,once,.,TGTGCCAGCAGCCAAGACCCTAGAAACTATGGCTACACCTTC,CASSQDPRNYGYTF